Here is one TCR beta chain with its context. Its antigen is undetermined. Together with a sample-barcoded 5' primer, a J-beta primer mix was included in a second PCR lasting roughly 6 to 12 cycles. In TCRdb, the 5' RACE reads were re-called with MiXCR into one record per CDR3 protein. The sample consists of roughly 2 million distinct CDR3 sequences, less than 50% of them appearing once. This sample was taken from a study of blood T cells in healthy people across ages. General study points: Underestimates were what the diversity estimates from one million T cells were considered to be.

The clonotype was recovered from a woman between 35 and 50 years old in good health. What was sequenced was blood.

The CDR3 sequence: CASSQDVTAGDQETQYF. DNA for the CDR3: TGCGCCAGCAGCCAAGATGTCACAGCGGGAGATCAAGAGACCCAGTACTTC. The chain uses TRBV4-3 and TRBJ2-5, with TRBD2 identical over 8 bases. Per germline, CDR1 LGHNA and CDR2 YSLEER. J lost 2 bases, V lost 0 bases, and 8 bases had no gene match. The CDR3 loop spans 17 amino acids.